A single sample is the source of the 29 T cell receptor beta chains below, sequenced in a study of blood T cell repertoires in COVID-19. Profiling relied on immunoSEQ multiplex PCR, and the TCRdb table lists in-frame clones only, not all of them. The repertoire holds over 200,000 clones, with around 75% as singletons. The source material was peripheral blood. The source of these receptors is a human donor in a cohort sampled during active COVID-19.

The rearrangement joins TRBV5-1 to TRBJ1-1, with TRBD1 matching over 12 bases. Germline V gives CDR1 SGHRS, CDR2 YFSETQ. CDR3 length equals 16 residues. Trimming cost V 4 bases and J 0 bases; bases outside gene matches: 4. CDR3 amino acids: CASSLGTGGLNTEAFF. Here the CDR3 DNA reads TGCGCCAGCAGCCTCGGGACAGGGGGCTTGAACACTGAAGCTTTCTTT.

The V gene is TRBV27, the J gene TRBJ1-5; 8 bases are a match to TRBD1. This CDR3 contains 13 residues. Germline values: CDR1 MNHEY, CDR2 SMNVEV (reference sequence). After removal of 3 bases from V and 9 bases from J, the junction contained 4 bases not matched to a gene. The CDR3 here is CASSLDRDMPQHF. The CDR3, as DNA: TGTGCCAGCAGTTTGGACAGGGACATGCCCCAGCATTTT.

The J gene is TRBJ2-7, the V gene TRBV27; 9 nucleotides align to TRBD1. The CDR3 totals 14 residues. V dropped 6 bases and J dropped 5; count of bases not matched to a gene: 8. Per germline, CDR1 MNHEY and CDR2 SMNVEV (reference sequence). The DNA of the CDR3 is TGTGCCAGCAGGGATGGACAGGGGTGGAACGAGCAGTACTTC. As protein: CASRDGQGWNEQYF.

The rearrangement joins TRBV11-2 to TRBJ2-7; tentatively, D is TRBD1 (6 bases). Between the trimmed V and J ends, which lost 5 bases and 2 bases, there was a span of 13 bases. Germline assignment: CDR1 SGHAT and CDR2 FQNNGV. The CDR3 runs 14 residues. CDR3 loop: CASSGQGITYEQYF. The CDR3 DNA reads as TGTGCCAGCAGCGGGCAGGGGATTACCTACGAGCAGTACTTC.

The chain carries TRBV7-9 and TRBJ2-7, with unresolved D. Germline-derived CDR1 and CDR2 are SEHNR and FQNEAQ (reference sequence). The V gene lost 1 base and the J gene lost 3 bases, with 16 bases spanning the gap. This CDR3 region has 16 residues. The CDR3 reads CASSLGSPQRYYEQYF. The CDR3 DNA reads as TGTGCCAGCAGCTTAGGCTCCCCCCAGAGGTACTACGAGCAGTACTTC.

This clone was recorded a few times. The CDR3 loop is CASSQGSTGINEKLFF. The CDR3 DNA reads as TGTGCCAGCAGCCAGGGCTCGACAGGGATTAATGAAAAACTGTTTTTT. V usage is TRBV4-2 and J usage is TRBJ1-4; TRBD1 matches at 7 bases. CDR1 is LGHNA and CDR2 is YNFKEQ in the germline V gene. The CDR3 is 16 amino acids. The junction had 8 bases not matched to a gene; V was cut back by 3 bases and J by 4 bases.

As DNA, the CDR3 is TGTGCCAGCAGCAAGCCGGGAGGGACCTACGAGCAGTACTTC. Amino acid sequence: CASSKPGGTYEQYF. This chain uses TRBV6-5 with TRBJ2-7, with 8 positions matching TRBD2. The length of the CDR3 is 14 residues. From germline, CDR1 is MNHEY and CDR2 SVGAGI. V trimming: 6 bases; J trimming: 2 bases; junction bases outside the gene matches: 6.

CDR3 sequence reads: CASSGARGGYTEAFF. Written as DNA, the CDR3 is TGTGCCAGCAGTGGCGCTCGGGGTGGGTACACTGAAGCTTTCTTT. V and J are TRBV6-6 and TRBJ1-1; no reliable D call. The CDR3 loop spans 15 amino acids. The V end was cut by 5 bases, the J end by 3 bases, with 16 bases between. Germline-derived CDR1 and CDR2 are MNHNY and SVGAGI (reference sequence).

The chain uses TRBV19 and TRBJ1-4; TRBD1 agrees at 8 bases. Per the germline V gene, CDR1 is LNHDA and CDR2 is SQIVND (reference sequence). J gave up 0 bases and V 4 bases, and 10 bases lay outside the gene matches. The CDR3 extends over 18 amino acids. The CDR3 DNA is TGTGCCAGTAGTACATGGACAGGGCTTGGGGCAACTAATGAAAAACTGTTTTTT. Protein product: CASSTWTGLGATNEKLFF.

The chain has TRBV14 and TRBJ2-1; 7 nucleotides match TRBD2. J gave up 3 bases and V 3 bases, and 5 bases lay outside the gene matches. Germline CDR1 SGHDN, CDR2 FVKESK. The CDR3 totals 15 residues. The CDR3: CASSQGLSFYNEQFF. The CDR3, as DNA: TGTGCCAGCAGCCAGGGACTATCCTTCTACAATGAGCAGTTCTTC.

This clone has a single count. The chain joins TRBV29-1 to TRBJ2-7; the D gene is possibly TRBD2 (7 bases). Trimming shortened V by 2 bases and J by 4 bases, and 12 bases separated the two germline ends. Germline lookup yields CDR1 SQVTM and CDR2 ANQGSEA. This CDR3 spans 13 amino acids. For the CDR3, the DNA is TGCAGCGTTGAATGGGCGGGGGCTTACGAGCAGTACTTC. Its protein is CSVEWAGAYEQYF.

J is TRBJ1-2 and V is TRBV6-6; possibly TRBD1 for D (5 bases). The CDR3 spans 15 residues. Trimming took 5 bases from V and 0 from J, leaving 13 bases between them. Per the germline V gene, CDR1 is MNHNY and CDR2 is SVGAGI (reference sequence). This CDR3 reads CASSRRGGANYGYTF. In DNA, the CDR3 is TGTGCCAGCAGTCGCCGCGGAGGGGCTAACTATGGCTACACCTTC.

This clone has a handful of counts. This sequence joins TRBV2 and TRBJ1-2; 9 nucleotides align to TRBD1. V shed 6 bases, J shed 8 bases, and the junction held 4 bases outside the gene matches. The germline gives CDR1 SNHLY, CDR2 FYNNEI. This CDR3 is built from 12 residues. CDR3 residues: CASRGTGYGYTF. The DNA for the CDR3 is TGTGCCAGCAGAGGGACAGGGTACGGCTACACCTTC.

The chain has TRBV18 and TRBJ1-1, with TRBD1 matching over 7 bases. The V gene's germline CDR1 is KGHSH and CDR2 LQKENI. The V and J ends lost 3 bases and 11 bases, in that order; junction bases with no gene match: 9. The length of the CDR3 is 13 residues. The CDR3 DNA is TGTGCCAGCTCACCCGACCAGGGGGAGTCGGCTTTCTTT. Protein product: CASSPDQGESAFF.

The chain carries TRBV5-4 and TRBJ2-3, with 7 bases lining up with TRBD2. The CDR3 extends over 14 amino acids. The junction had 7 bases not matched to a gene; V was cut back by 7 bases and J by 2 bases. Per germline, CDR1 SGHNT and CDR2 YYREEE (reference sequence). The CDR3 spells CASSRGESTDTQYF. The CDR3 coding sequence is TGTGCCAGCTCCCGGGGGGAGTCCACAGATACGCAGTATTTT.

This chain links TRBV30 with TRBJ1-5; D gene unclear. The CDR3 has 12 amino acids. Trimming took off 3 bases at V and 9 bases at J, with 12 bases between the two ends. Germline V gene lookup returns CDR1 GTSNPN and CDR2 SVGIG (reference sequence). CDR3 DNA sequence: TGTGCCTGGAGCCAGTCGTCGGGGCCCCAGCATTTT. Protein sequence: CAWSQSSGPQHF.

This clone was found once. The V call is TRBV19, the J call TRBJ1-2, with TRBD1 identical over 12 bases. Germline V lookup: CDR1 LNHDA, CDR2 SQIVND (reference sequence). This CDR3 is 15 amino acids long. Trimming cost V 7 bases and J 8 bases; bases outside gene matches: 11. The CDR3 DNA follows: TGTGCCAGTATGCGCAGGGACAGGGGGCTTTGGGGCTACACCTTC. This gives the protein CASMRRDRGLWGYTF.

The J gene is TRBJ2-7, the V gene TRBV6-5; D perhaps matches TRBD2 (6 bases). The germline V gene encodes CDR1 MNHEY and CDR2 SVGAGI. The ends were cut back, 4 bases at V and 6 bases at J, with 19 bases in the middle. The CDR3 loop spans 15 amino acids. For the CDR3, the DNA is TGTGCCAGCAGTTTTCTGACTAGGAGAATGTTCGAGCAGTACTTC. It is translated as CASSFLTRRMFEQYF.

The gene calls are TRBV6-4 and TRBJ2-7; the match to TRBD1 covers 8 bases. CDR3 size: 13 residues. V lost 4 bases, J lost 3 bases, and 2 bases stayed unmatched. Germline V lookup: CDR1 MRHNA, CDR2 SNTAGT. CDR3 sequence: CASSVTGGYEQYF. The CDR3 DNA reads as TGTGCCAGCAGTGTAACAGGGGGCTACGAGCAGTACTTC.

J is TRBJ1-1 and V is TRBV7-3; D is possibly TRBD1 (6 bases). Germline V gene lookup returns CDR1 SGHTA and CDR2 FQGTGA. The CDR3 has 18 amino acids. V was pared by 5 bases and J by 3 bases, with 25 bases between. The CDR3 region is CASSPLPTGGFMDTEAFF. As DNA, the CDR3 is TGTGCCAGCAGCCCATTACCGACAGGAGGATTTATGGACACTGAAGCTTTCTTT. The full variable domain, completed using reference TRBV7-3 and TRBJ1-1, is GAGVSQTPSNKVTEKGKYVELRCDPISGHTALYWYRQSLGQGPEFLIYFQGTGAADDSGLPNDRFFAVRPEGSVSTLKIQRTERGDSAVYLCASSPLPTGGFMDTEAFFGQGTRLTVV.

V is TRBV21-1 and J is TRBJ2-2; the D call of TRBD1 is as the table states it, not checked on the DNA. TRBV21-1 constitutes a pseudogene. CDR3 length: 15 amino acids. The chain's CDR3 is CASSKIPQGTGELFF. For the CDR3, the DNA is TGTGCCAGCAGCAAAATACCCCAGGGGACCGGGGAGCTGTTTTTT.

This clone occurred a few times. V and J are TRBV29-1 and TRBJ2-1; 7 positions match TRBD2. The CDR3 is 15 residues long. The germline CDR1 and CDR2 sequences are SQVTM and ANQGSEA. Unmatched junction bases numbered 8, after V lost 1 base and J lost 5 bases. The CDR3 region has the DNA TGCAGCGTTGAAGGACTAGCCCAATATAACAATGAGCAGTTCTTC. Translating it yields CSVEGLAQYNNEQFF.

This clone was seen once. Other DNA sequences from this sample encode an identical CDR3 as well. The V gene is TRBV15, the J gene TRBJ1-4; tentatively, D is TRBD1 (5 bases). CDR3 length: 14 residues. CDR1 is LNHNV, CDR2 YYDKDF, per germline (reference sequence). V was trimmed by 1 base and J by 7 bases, leaving 10 bases between them. The CDR3 nucleotides read TGTGCCACCAGCAGAGGGGGGGGAGGTGAAAAACTGTTTTTT. Protein: CATSRGGGGEKLFF.

This chain joins TRBV9 and TRBJ2-1; D gene uncertain. The CDR3 sequence is 14 residues long. Trimming removed 0 bases from V and 4 bases from J, with 8 bases in between. Germline V lookup: CDR1 SGDLS, CDR2 YYNGEE. The CDR3 sequence: CASSVAYVYNEQFF. The CDR3 nucleotides read TGTGCCAGCAGCGTAGCTTATGTGTACAATGAGCAGTTCTTC.

The rearrangement joins TRBV21-1 to TRBJ1-2; no check of the table's D call, TRBD1, against the DNA was made. TRBV21-1 is a documented pseudogene. The CDR3 totals 16 residues. CDR3 coding DNA: TGTGCCAGCAGCAAAGAAAGCGGCAGGGGTTGTGGTGGCTACACCTTC. Protein: CASSKESGRGCGGYTF.

This rearrangement joins TRBV7-9 to TRBJ2-7; the D gene is possibly TRBD1 (5 bases). Germline CDR1 SEHNR, CDR2 FQNEAQ (reference sequence). Trimming took off 1 base at V and 1 base at J, with 14 bases between the two ends. CDR3 length: 16 amino acids. The CDR3 loop is CASSLGGQGWSYEQYF. The CDR3 region has the DNA TGTGCCAGCAGCTTAGGGGGTCAGGGATGGTCCTACGAGCAGTACTTC.

V is TRBV28 and J is TRBJ2-1, with 10 bases lining up with TRBD2. This CDR3 region has 15 residues. Germline lookup yields CDR1 MDHEN and CDR2 SYDVKM. Trimming cost V 5 bases and J 5 bases; bases outside gene matches: 6. The CDR3 DNA reads as TGTGCCAGCAGTGCCCGGACTAGCGGAAACAATGAGCAGTTCTTC. This codes for CASSARTSGNNEQFF.

The rearrangement uses TRBV27 and TRBJ1-2; TRBD1 agrees at 9 bases. The germline V gene encodes CDR1 MNHEY and CDR2 SMNVEV (reference sequence). The CDR3 contains 13 residues. V was pared by 2 bases and J by 7 bases, with 2 bases of the junction left unmatched. The CDR3 is CASSLRTGAGYTF. The CDR3 DNA reads as TGTGCCAGCAGTTTAAGGACAGGGGCTGGCTACACCTTC.

The V and J genes are TRBV18 and TRBJ2-7; unclear D gene. Looked up from germline, CDR1 is KGHSH and CDR2 is LQKENI. Trimming removed 3 bases at V and 6 bases at J, with 12 bases between. The CDR3 runs to 13 residues. This chain's CDR3 is CASSPKRSSEQYF. The CDR3 DNA is TGTGCCAGCTCACCGAAGCGAAGTTCCGAGCAGTACTTC.